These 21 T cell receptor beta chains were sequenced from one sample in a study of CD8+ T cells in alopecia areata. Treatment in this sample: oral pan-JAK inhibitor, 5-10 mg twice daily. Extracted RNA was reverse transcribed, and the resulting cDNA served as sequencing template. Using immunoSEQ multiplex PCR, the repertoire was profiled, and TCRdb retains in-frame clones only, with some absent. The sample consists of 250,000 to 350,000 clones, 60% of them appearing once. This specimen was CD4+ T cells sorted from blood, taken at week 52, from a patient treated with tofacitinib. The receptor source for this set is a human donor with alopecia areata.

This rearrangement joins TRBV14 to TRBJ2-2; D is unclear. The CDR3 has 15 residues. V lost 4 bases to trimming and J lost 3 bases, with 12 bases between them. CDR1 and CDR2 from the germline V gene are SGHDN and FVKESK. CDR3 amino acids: CASSPTGPDTGELFF. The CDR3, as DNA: TGTGCCAGCAGCCCCACGGGTCCCGACACCGGGGAGCTGTTTTTT. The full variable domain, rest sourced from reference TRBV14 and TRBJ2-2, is EAGVTQFPSHSVIEKGQTVTLRCDPISGHDNLYWYRRVMGKEIKFLLHFVKESKQDESGMPNNRFLAERTGGTYSTLKVQPAELEDSGVYFCASSPTGPDTGELFFGEGSRLTVL.

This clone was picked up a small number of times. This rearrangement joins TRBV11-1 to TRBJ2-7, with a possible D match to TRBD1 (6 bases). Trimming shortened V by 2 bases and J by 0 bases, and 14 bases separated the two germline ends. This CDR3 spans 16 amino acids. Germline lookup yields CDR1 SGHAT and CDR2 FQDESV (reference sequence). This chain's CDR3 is CASSLLRGRTSYEQYF. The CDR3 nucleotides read TGTGCCAGCAGCTTACTCAGGGGCCGAACCTCCTACGAGCAGTACTTC.

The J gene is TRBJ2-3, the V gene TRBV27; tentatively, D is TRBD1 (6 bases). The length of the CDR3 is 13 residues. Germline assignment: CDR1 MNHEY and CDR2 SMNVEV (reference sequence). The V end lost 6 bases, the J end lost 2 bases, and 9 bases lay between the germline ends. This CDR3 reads CASRQGYTDTQYF. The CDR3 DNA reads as TGTGCCAGCAGGCAGGGGTACACAGATACGCAGTATTTT.

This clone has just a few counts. CDR3 in DNA: TGCGCCAGCAGCTTCGGCCTCTATGGCTACACCTTC. Residues: CASSFGLYGYTF. The chain is built from TRBV5-1 and TRBJ1-2; no definite D call. The V end lost 2 bases, the J end lost 4 bases, and 6 bases lay between the germline ends. The CDR3 is 12 amino acids. Germline CDR1 SGHRS, CDR2 YFSETQ.

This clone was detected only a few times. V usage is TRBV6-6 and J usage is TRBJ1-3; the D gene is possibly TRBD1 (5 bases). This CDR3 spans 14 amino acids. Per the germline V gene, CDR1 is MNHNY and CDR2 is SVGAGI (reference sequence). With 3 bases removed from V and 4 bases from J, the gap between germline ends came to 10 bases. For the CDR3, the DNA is TGTGCCAGCAGTTATGGGGGGATCGGAAACACCATATATTTT. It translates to CASSYGGIGNTIYF.

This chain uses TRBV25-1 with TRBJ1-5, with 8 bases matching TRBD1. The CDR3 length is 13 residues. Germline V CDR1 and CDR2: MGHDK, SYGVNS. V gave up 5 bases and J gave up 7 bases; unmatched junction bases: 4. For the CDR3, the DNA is TGTGCCAGCAGTCCGACAGGGGTACAGCCCCAGCATTTT. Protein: CASSPTGVQPQHF.

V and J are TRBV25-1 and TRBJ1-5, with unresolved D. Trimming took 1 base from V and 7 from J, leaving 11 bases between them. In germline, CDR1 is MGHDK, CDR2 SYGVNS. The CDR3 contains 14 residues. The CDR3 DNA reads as TGTGCCAGCAGTGAATTAGGGTCCGGGCAGCCCCAGCATTTT. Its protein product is CASSELGSGQPQHF.

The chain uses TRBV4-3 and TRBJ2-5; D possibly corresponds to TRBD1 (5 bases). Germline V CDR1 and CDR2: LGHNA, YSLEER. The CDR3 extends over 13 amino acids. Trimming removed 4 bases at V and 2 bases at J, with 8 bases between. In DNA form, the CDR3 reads TGCGCCAGCAGCCGGACAATACAAGAGACCCAGTACTTC. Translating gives CASSRTIQETQYF.

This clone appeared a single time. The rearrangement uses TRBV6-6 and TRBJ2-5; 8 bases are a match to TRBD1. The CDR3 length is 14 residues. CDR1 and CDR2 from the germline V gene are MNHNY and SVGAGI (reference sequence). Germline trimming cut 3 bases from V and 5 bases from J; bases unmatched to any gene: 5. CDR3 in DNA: TGTGCCAGCAGTTATCAGGACAGGGTTGAGACCCAGTACTTC. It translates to CASSYQDRVETQYF.

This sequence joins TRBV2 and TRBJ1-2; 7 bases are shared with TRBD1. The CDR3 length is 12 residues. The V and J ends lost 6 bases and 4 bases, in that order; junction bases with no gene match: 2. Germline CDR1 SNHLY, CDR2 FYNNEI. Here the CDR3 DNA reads TGTGCCAGCAGGACAGGGATCTATGGCTACACCTTC. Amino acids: CASRTGIYGYTF. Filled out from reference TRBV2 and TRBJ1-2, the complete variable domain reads EPEVTQTPSHQVTQMGQEVILRCVPISNHLYFYWYRQILGQKVEFLVSFYNNEISEKSEIFDDQFSVERPDGSNFTLKIRSTKLEDSAMYFCASRTGIYGYTFGSGTRLTVV.

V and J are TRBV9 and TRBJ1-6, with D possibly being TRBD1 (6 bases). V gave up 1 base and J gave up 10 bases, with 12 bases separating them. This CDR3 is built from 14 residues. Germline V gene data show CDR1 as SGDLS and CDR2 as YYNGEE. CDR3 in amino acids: CASSVKLGGSPLHF. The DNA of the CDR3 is TGTGCCAGCAGCGTAAAACTAGGGGGATCACCCCTCCACTTT. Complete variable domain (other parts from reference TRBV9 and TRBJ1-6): DSGVTQTPKHLITATGQRVTLRCSPRSGDLSVYWYQQSLDQGLQFLIQYYNGEERAKGNILERFSAQQFPDLHSELNLSSLELGDSALYFCASSVKLGGSPLHFGNGTRLTVT.

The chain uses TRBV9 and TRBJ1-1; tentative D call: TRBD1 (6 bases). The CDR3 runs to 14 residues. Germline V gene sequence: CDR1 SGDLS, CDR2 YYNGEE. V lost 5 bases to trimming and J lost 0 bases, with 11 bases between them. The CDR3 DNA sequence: TGTGCCAGCAGAGGGGGGAACATGAACACTGAAGCTTTCTTT. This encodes CASRGGNMNTEAFF.

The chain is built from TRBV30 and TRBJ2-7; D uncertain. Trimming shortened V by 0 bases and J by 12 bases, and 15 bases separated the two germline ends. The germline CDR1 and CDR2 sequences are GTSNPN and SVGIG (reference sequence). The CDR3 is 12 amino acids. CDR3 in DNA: TGTGCCTGGAGTGTTAGTGGGATCAGTTGGTACTTC. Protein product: CAWSVSGISWYF.

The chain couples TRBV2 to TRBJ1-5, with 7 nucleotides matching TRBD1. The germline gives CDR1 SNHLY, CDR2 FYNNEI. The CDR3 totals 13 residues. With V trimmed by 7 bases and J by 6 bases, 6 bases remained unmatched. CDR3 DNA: TGTGCCAGCACACAGGGGCGGGGTCAGCCCCAGCATTTT. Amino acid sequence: CASTQGRGQPQHF.

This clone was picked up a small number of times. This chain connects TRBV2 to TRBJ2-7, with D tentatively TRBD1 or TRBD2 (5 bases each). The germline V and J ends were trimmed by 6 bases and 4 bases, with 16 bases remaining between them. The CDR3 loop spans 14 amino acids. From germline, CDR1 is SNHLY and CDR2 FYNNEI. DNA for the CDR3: TGTGCCAGCAGCCCCGGGACCCCGTCATACGAGCAGTACTTC. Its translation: CASSPGTPSYEQYF.

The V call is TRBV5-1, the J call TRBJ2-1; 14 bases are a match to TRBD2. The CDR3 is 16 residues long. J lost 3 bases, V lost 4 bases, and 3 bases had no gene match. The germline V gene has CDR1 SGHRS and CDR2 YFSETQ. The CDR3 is CASSPGLAGVYNEQFF. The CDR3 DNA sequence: TGCGCCAGCAGCCCGGGACTAGCGGGGGTCTACAATGAGCAGTTCTTC.

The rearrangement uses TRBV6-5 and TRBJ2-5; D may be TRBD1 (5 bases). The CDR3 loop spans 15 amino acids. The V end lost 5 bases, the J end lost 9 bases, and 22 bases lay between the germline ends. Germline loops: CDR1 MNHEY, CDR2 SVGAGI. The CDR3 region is CASSHWQGPVWAQYF. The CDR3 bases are TGTGCCAGCAGTCATTGGCAGGGCCCGGTCTGGGCCCAGTACTTC.

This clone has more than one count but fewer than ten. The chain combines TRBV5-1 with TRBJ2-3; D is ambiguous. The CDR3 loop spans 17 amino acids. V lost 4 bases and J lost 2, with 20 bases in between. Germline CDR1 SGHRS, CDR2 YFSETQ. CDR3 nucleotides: TGCGCCAGCAGCGCCCGAGTGGTCCCCTCTTTCACAGATACGCAGTATTTT. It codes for CASSARVVPSFTDTQYF.

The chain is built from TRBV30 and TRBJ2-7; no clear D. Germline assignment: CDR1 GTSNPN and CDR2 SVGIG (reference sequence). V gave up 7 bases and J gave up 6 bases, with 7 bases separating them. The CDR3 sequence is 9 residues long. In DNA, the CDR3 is TGTGCCTTCTCGGGCGAGCAGTACTTC. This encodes CAFSGEQYF.

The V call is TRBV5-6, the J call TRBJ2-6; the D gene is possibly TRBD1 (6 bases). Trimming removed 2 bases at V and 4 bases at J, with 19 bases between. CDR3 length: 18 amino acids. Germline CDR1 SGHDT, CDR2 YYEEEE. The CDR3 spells CASSFQARGSRGANVLTF. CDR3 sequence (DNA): TGTGCCAGCAGCTTTCAGGCCAGGGGCTCTCGAGGGGCCAACGTCCTGACTTTC.

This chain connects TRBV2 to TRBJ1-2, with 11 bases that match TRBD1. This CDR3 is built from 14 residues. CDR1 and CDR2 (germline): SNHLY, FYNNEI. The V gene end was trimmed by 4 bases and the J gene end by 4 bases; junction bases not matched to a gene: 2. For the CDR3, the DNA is TGTGCCAGCAGTGGGGACAGGGGGATCTATGGCTACACCTTC. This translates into CASSGDRGIYGYTF.